The TCR beta chain described here comes from a study of blood T cell repertoires in COVID-19. Across the whole study: Material from acute and convalescent COVID-19 was sourced from the United States, Italy and Spain.

Sequencing was performed with immunoSEQ multiplex PCR; in TCRdb, only in-frame clones are kept and a portion is missing. The sample yields about 300,000 clones, about nine tenths seen once. CDR3 length: 14 amino acids. CDR1 and CDR2 (germline): SEHNR, FQNEAQ (reference sequence). The V segment lost 5 bases and the J segment 11 bases; nucleotides outside the gene matches: 11. Sequenced sample: peripheral blood. The clonotype comes from a woman under 40 with COVID-19, enrolled during active disease. J is TRBJ1-5 and V is TRBV7-9, with 8 bases that match TRBD1. The CDR3 reads CASSPGQGVSAQHF. CDR3 DNA: TGTGCCAGCAGCCCAGGACAGGGCGTTTCGGCCCAGCATTTT.